This T cell receptor (beta chain) was obtained from a study of cytomegalovirus exposure and HLA in healthy donors (dated by TCRdb to about 2017). Broadly, across the study: An earlier analysis of around 600 of the donors reported more than 250 Gb of sequence data and more than 90 million unique TCR beta sequences from about 200 million T cells. Among the 398 genotyped donors, around 79% belonged to the genetic ancestry cluster associated with self-reported Caucasian donors. About five DR-DQ haplotypes were handled as single units for association and clustering, since linkage in the cohort was strong. Besides the first cohort of 550 to 750 subjects, a separate validation cohort made up of over 95 different subjects was used. Among some 400 genotyped donors of the cohort, an average of about 240,000 unique TCR beta nucleotide sequences were sequenced per donor, roughly 20% of them non-productive. A later analysis re-analyzed previously published TCR beta repertoires from roughly 600 donors and added high-resolution HLA genotyping to study TCR occurrence patterns. Alongside the repertoire data, information on donor age, sex, ethnicity and CMV serostatus was compiled. The number of donors typed differed by locus, with about 629-630 for A, B, C, DRB1 and DQB1, roughly 550 for DQA1, 600 to 610 for DPA1, and around 430 for DPB1. Every repertoire in the discovery cohort had been generated on one and the same sequencing platform. A later genetic analysis used genome-wide SNP genotypes for about three fifths of the 666 donors, treating that subset as a discovery cohort. Both class I and class II loci were covered by HLA typing, at four-digit resolution. Rather than using new phenotypic data, the later analysis identified candidate immune exposures from TCR beta sequences and from how often those sequences occurred across donors. An early release covering roughly 640 HLA-typed donors comprised roughly 300 gigabases of sequencing data and tens of millions of unique TCR sequences. To predict cytomegalovirus infection status, the study combined high-throughput TCR immunosequencing, statistical association of individual TCRs with disease status, and machine learning. An earlier analysis of more than 450 of the donors used high-throughput TCR beta sequencing to judge whether each TCR beta V gene segment behaved as functional or pseudogenic. The aim of the study was to test whether cataloging public T cell receptors could identify signatures of past pathogen exposure. Using immunosequencing, the study profiled T cell repertoires from around 680 subjects and related those repertoires to cytomegalovirus serostatus.

To prepare the library, the immunoSEQ multiplex PCR assay was applied. The multiplex PCR relied on a mix of 60 forward primers for TCR Vbeta segments and 13 reverse primers for TCR Jbeta segments. The CDR3 region of rearranged TCR beta genes was amplified from genomic DNA by a multiplex PCR assay. On the Illumina HiSeq System, the amplified TCR beta libraries were sequenced as 87-base-pair reads. The paper's processing steps were these. A later analysis tallied roughly 78 million unique TCR beta chains across the 600 to 700 repertoires, and approximately 12 million of those chains were shared by two or more donors. Raw reads were error-corrected and collapsed into unique sequences with a nearest-neighbor algorithm that merged closely related sequences to remove PCR and sequencing errors. Alignment of CDR3 sequences to IMGT reference sequences was used to assign V, D and J gene segments. For a sequence to be retained, a match of at least six nucleotides to both a V gene segment and a J gene segment was required. Rearrangements were called productive when the CDR3 lacked stop codons and stayed in frame with V and J; all others were non-productive. Following IMGT convention, CDR3 was defined as the stretch from the second conserved V-encoded cysteine to the conserved J-encoded phenylalanine. In an earlier analysis of approximately 500 of the donors, sequences lacking an unambiguous match to a single V gene segment were excluded. In an earlier analysis of several hundred of the donors, V segments were called functional above 56.7% productive rearrangements and were called segregating when the between-donor standard deviation exceeded 5%. A statistical classification framework was built to diagnose cytomegalovirus status from the catalog of TCR beta chain sequences. In a later analysis, TCR nucleotide sequences were compared against IMGT/GENE-DB human TR gene sequences so that V and J genes could be assigned. The TCRdist pipeline was used in a later analysis to assign CDR3 sequences and most-parsimonious VDJ recombination scenarios. In a later analysis, each TCR beta chain was defined by its CDR3 amino acid sequence together with its V-gene family, and reads without a unique V-gene family were excluded. To address suspected cross-contamination and a sequencing artifact, a later analysis removed approximately 590 highly shared, low-generation-probability nucleotide sequences. A later analysis calculated a clonal expansion index for each public chain from normalized within-repertoire ranks of inferred template counts. A later analysis computed generation probabilities with a VDJ recombination model fitted to out-of-frame rearrangements, and checked the results against IGoR. A later analysis scored TCR-TCR, TCR-HLA and TCR-CMV co-occurrence with hypergeometric tests, applying a repertoire-size bias correction to TCR pairs. False discovery rates were estimated in a later analysis by permuting HLA or CMV assignments 20 times. In a later analysis, co-occurring TCRs were grouped with DBSCAN, and TCRdist sequence similarity was added when clustering was performed within HLA-allele-positive subsets. For co-occurrence clustering, repertoires with fewer than 30,000 or more than 120,000 public chains were excluded, along with five repertoires with anomalous nucleotide sharing. This immuneACCESS table, as held by TCRdb, lists in-frame sequences with V and J called but not all clones. Of the missing ones, under half trace to an unresolved V gene in checked studies; the others have no known cause. V and J calls and clone size come straight from that table; D and trimming were deduced from the DNA. The sample table holds around 200,000 clones, of which roughly four fifths were seen once. The ten biggest clones cover over 1.1% of the sample.

The CDR3 runs 13 residues from the cysteine to the phenylalanine. Only CDR3 DNA remains: 39 bases, in frame from the first base. Trimming removed 4 bases from V and 7 bases from J; the gene matches leave 4 bases unexplained. CDR1 SNHLY and CDR2 FYNNEI are derived from the germline V gene. The cohort was made up of roughly 670 healthy bone marrow donors. Cohort members were all nominally healthy when sampled, although unrecorded immune exposures were likely present. The donor tested CMV seronegative, placing the donor among the 350 or so seronegative members of the cohort. Each donor provided a peripheral blood sample, and peripheral blood mononuclear cells were used for TCR beta sequencing. Genomic DNA extraction from the blood cell samples was performed with the Qiagen DNeasy Blood Extraction Kit. Comments on this clone: Its target antigen remains unknown. No much larger clone exists at a distance of one base, and base qualities are not known.

Overall study results and their limits: The 87-base-pair reads could not distinguish some IMGT-functional V segments, including TRBV6-2 and TRBV6-3, so those segments were excluded. An association between a missense DCLRE1C variant and V-gene and J-gene trimming of TCR beta chains was found in a later genetic analysis and replicated in an independent cohort. Linkage disequilibrium might explain the correlated functional status among segregating V segments, but an unknown experimental factor could not be ruled out. A further reported finding was that TCR beta sequences accurately predicted the HLA-A and HLA-B alleles for most subjects in the first cohort. The classifier was reported to diagnose cytomegalovirus status with high specificity and sensitivity in both the original and validation cohorts. In this cohort, only TCR beta chains were sequenced, and detectable features were limited by the absence of alpha or paired-chain data. Assigning TCR associations to individual alleles was difficult when HLA alleles, especially DR and DQ, strongly co-occurred. In a later genetic analysis, fewer N-insertions in productive TCRs were reported among donors in an Asian-associated ancestry cluster than the approximately 670-donor mean. In an earlier analysis of several hundred of the donors, most TCR beta V segments were observed in productive rearrangements about 90% or about 30% of the time, broadly matching IMGT annotations. A cluster of highly shared sequence variants was judged likely to represent a technical artifact of the sequencing pipeline. In a later analysis, HLA-associated TCR beta chains showed more clonal expansion and lower generation probabilities than non-associated chains that were equally common. It was suggested by the authors that the approach could potentially be generalized to other disease states and immunological phenotypes. Presence/absence analyses assumed roughly uniform sequencing depth across donors, an assumption that may not hold. Immune exposure information for the cohort was limited to CMV serostatus. A later analysis found that TCR association rates varied across HLA loci, with DRB1 alleles showing the most associated TCRs and HLA-C alleles the fewest. Because some donors lacked HLA typing at each locus, the association tests relied only on the typed subset. In the study, about 150 TCR beta chains were listed as associated with cytomegalovirus. A few of the identified cytomegalovirus-associated TCR beta chains were confirmed in vitro to be specific for cytomegalovirus antigens. In a later analysis, most CMV-associated TCR beta chains were found to appear HLA-restricted, with HLA associations seemingly driven largely by CMV exposure. A later analysis reported that several top co-occurrence clusters appeared linked to parvovirus B19, influenza, CMV and Epstein-Barr virus. Specific HLA alleles were associated with 15,000 to 20,000 TCR beta sequences at a false discovery rate of 0.05 in a later analysis. Most TCR sequences were seen in very few donors, while some public TCRs were found in many individuals. The earlier analysis of nearly 600 of the donors excluded over 15 rarely observed V segments, including chromosome 9 orphons, because counts were too low.

Sequencing was performed on PBMCs. The clonotype was recovered from a girl aged 10-17 years in good health and CMV-seronegative. The sequence is built from TRBV2 and TRBJ1-2, with 9 junctional bases fitting TRBD1. The nucleotides read TGTGCCAGCAGTGCCACAGGGGGCGTTGGCTACACCTTC. This yields the protein CASSATGGVGYTF.